The rows below give T cell receptor beta chains drawn from one sample of a study of T cells in Graves' hyperthyroidism and ophthalmopathy. TCRdb redid the calling of the multiplex PCR reads with MiXCR, one entry per CDR3 protein. The sample shows more than 350,000 distinct CDR3 sequences, nearly 15% of them seen only once. Specimen: blood. The receptor source for this set is a woman in her sixties with Graves' ophthalmopathy. Each CDR3 is given with its conserved first and last residue. Each record gives: clone size, J gene, D gene, V gene, CDR3 length, CDR3 protein, CDR3 DNA. The D gene is left open where the match is weak. Rows give clone size only sometimes, using once, few, many, or a class for an expanded clone.

size: many
J: TRBJ2-1
D: -
V: TRBV11-2
length: 13
CDR3: CASSLASKNEQFF
DNA: TGTGCCAGCAGCTTAGCTAGTAAGAATGAGCAGTTCTTC

size: many
J: TRBJ2-1
D: TRBD2
V: TRBV20-1
length: 16
CDR3: CSAEPLVAGGDNEQFF
DNA: TGCAGTGCGGAACCTTTAGTGGCGGGAGGAGACAATGAGCAGTTCTTC

size: many
J: TRBJ1-5
D: -
V: TRBV6-1
length: 16
CDR3: CASSEEPGHYNQPQHF
DNA: TGTGCCAGCAGTGAAGAACCGGGACACTACAATCAGCCCCAGCATTTT

size: -
J: TRBJ2-2
D: -
V: TRBV6-5
length: 16
CDR3: CASSYPTGSDTGELFF
DNA: TGTGCCAGCAGTTACCCAACAGGGTCGGACACCGGGGAGCTGTTTTTT

size: many
J: TRBJ2-1
D: TRBD2
V: TRBV30
length: 13
CDR3: CAWSVRESVEQFF
DNA: TGTGCCTGGAGTGTGCGGGAGTCAGTTGAGCAGTTCTTC

size: few
J: TRBJ1-3
D: -
V: TRBV2
length: 15
CDR3: CASLLGRGSGNTIYF
DNA: TGTGCCAGCCTTTTAGGGCGCGGGTCTGGAAACACCATATATTTT

size: many
J: TRBJ1-2
D: -
V: TRBV2
length: 13
CDR3: CASSGGRSYGYTF
DNA: TGTGCCAGCAGCGGGGGGAGGTCCTATGGCTACACCTTC

size: many
J: TRBJ2-7
D: TRBD1
V: TRBV7-2
length: 15
CDR3: CASSLAGTGADEQYF
DNA: TGTGCCAGCAGCTTAGCCGGGACAGGGGCGGACGAGCAGTACTTC

size: many
J: TRBJ2-5
D: TRBD2
V: TRBV11-2
length: 14
CDR3: CASSPPGLDETQYF
DNA: TGTGCCAGCAGCCCACCGGGACTAGATGAGACCCAGTACTTC

size: many
J: TRBJ1-1
D: -
V: TRBV27
length: 15
CDR3: CASSLRGTLNTEAFF
DNA: TGTGCCAGCAGTTTACGGGGGACTTTGAACACTGAAGCTTTCTTT

size: -
J: TRBJ2-1
D: -
V: TRBV14
length: 16
CDR3: CASSQEPPGSYNEQFF
DNA: TGTGCCAGCAGCCAAGAACCCCCCGGGAGCTACAATGAGCAGTTCTTC

size: -
J: TRBJ2-7
D: TRBD2
V: TRBV20-1
length: 15
CDR3: CSVSTSGRESYEQYF
DNA: TGCAGTGTTTCGACTAGCGGGAGGGAATCCTACGAGCAGTACTTC

size: few
J: TRBJ1-6
D: -
V: TRBV6-5
length: 12
CDR3: CASSRPNSPLHF
DNA: TGTGCCAGCAGTCGACCGAATTCACCCCTCCACTTT

size: -
J: TRBJ2-7
D: TRBD2
V: TRBV18
length: 15
CDR3: CASSPYLAEEYEQYF
DNA: TGTGCCAGCTCACCATACCTAGCGGAAGAATACGAGCAGTACTTC

size: many
J: TRBJ2-3
D: TRBD2
V: TRBV6-1
length: 16
CDR3: CASSDVSGSPTDTQYF
DNA: TGTGCCAGCAGTGATGTTAGCGGGAGCCCCACAGATACGCAGTATTTT

size: -
J: TRBJ2-7
D: -
V: TRBV29-1
length: 11
CDR3: CSVRNGYEQYF
DNA: TGCAGCGTTCGGAACGGGTACGAGCAGTACTTC